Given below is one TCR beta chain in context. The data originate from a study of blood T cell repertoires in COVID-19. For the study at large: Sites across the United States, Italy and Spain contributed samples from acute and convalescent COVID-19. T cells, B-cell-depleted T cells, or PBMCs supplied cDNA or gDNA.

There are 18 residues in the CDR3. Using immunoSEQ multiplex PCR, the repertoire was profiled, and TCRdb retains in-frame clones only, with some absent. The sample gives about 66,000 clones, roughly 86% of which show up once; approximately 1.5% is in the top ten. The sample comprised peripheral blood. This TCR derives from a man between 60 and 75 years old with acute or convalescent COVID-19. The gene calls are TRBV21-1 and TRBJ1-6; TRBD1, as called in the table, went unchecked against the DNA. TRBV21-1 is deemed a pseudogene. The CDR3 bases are TGTGCCAGCAGCATGCCCAGTTGTCTCAGCTCCTATAATTCACCCCTCCACTTT. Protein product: CASSMPSCLSSYNSPLHF.